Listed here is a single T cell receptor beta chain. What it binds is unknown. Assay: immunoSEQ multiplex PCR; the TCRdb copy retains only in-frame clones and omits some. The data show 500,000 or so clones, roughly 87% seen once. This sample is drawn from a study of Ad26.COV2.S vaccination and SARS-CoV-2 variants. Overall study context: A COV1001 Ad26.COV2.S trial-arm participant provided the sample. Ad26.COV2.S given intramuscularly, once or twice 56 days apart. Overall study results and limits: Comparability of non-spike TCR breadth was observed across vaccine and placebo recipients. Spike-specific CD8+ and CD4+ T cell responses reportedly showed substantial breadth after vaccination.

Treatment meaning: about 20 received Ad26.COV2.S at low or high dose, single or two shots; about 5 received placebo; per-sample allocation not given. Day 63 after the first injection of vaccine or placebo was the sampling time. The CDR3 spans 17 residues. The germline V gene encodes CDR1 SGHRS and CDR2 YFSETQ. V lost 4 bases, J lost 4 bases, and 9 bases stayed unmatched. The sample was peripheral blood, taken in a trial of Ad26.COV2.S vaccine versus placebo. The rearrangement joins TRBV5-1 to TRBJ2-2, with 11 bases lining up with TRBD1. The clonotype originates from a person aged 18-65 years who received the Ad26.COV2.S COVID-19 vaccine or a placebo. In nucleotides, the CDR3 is TGCGCCAGCAGCCCCGGACAGGGGGCCGTCTTCACCGGGGAGCTGTTTTTT. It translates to CASSPGQGAVFTGELFF. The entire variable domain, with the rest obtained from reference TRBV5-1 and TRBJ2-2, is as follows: KAGVTQTPRYLIKTRGQQVTLSCSPISGHRSVSWYQQTPGQGLQFLFEYFSETQRNKGNFPGRFSGRQFSNSRSEMNVSTLELGDSALYLCASSPGQGAVFTGELFFGEGSRLTVL.